The rows below give T cell receptor beta chains drawn from one sample of a study of shared clonotypes between healthy human individuals. Libraries were prepared by immunoSEQ multiplex PCR; TCRdb keeps only in-frame clonotypes and omits some of them. The top ten clones hold nearly 25% of a sample with hundreds of thousands of clones, around 92% of them seen once. The sample consisted of naive CD8+ T cells sorted from blood. The source is a man aged 30 to 45 in good health. CDR3s include the opening cysteine and the closing phenylalanine or tryptophan. The D gene is left open where the match is weak.

v_call: TRBV18
d_call: .
j_call: TRBJ2-5
cdr3_aa: CASSPPRIGVEETQYF

v_call: TRBV4-1
d_call: .
j_call: TRBJ1-5
cdr3_aa: CASSQEEYQPQHF

v_call: TRBV10-1
d_call: .
j_call: TRBJ2-5
cdr3_aa: CASSGAIQETQYF

v_call: TRBV27
d_call: .
j_call: TRBJ2-7
cdr3_aa: CASSLRLPYEQYF

v_call: TRBV18
d_call: TRBD1
j_call: TRBJ1-4
cdr3_aa: CASSRDRDGKLFF

v_call: TRBV30
d_call: .
j_call: TRBJ1-1
cdr3_aa: CAWSVLVMNTEAFF

v_call: TRBV4-3
d_call: .
j_call: TRBJ1-3
cdr3_aa: CASSQDRGAGNTIYF

v_call: TRBV7-9
d_call: .
j_call: TRBJ1-2
cdr3_aa: CASSLPEILLLGDGYTF

v_call: TRBV7-9
d_call: .
j_call: TRBJ2-1
cdr3_aa: CASSLVDYNEQFF

v_call: TRBV27
d_call: TRBD2
j_call: TRBJ2-7
cdr3_aa: CASSPKTSLGYEQYF

v_call: TRBV5-6
d_call: .
j_call: TRBJ1-1
cdr3_aa: CASSLAREVSRRTEAFF

v_call: TRBV7-6
d_call: .
j_call: TRBJ2-5
cdr3_aa: CASSLDRRGGDQETQYF

v_call: TRBV4-1
d_call: .
j_call: TRBJ2-7
cdr3_aa: CASSQGLLAKGLYEQYF

v_call: TRBV18
d_call: .
j_call: TRBJ2-5
cdr3_aa: CASSPGRSYQETQYF

v_call: TRBV28
d_call: TRBD2
j_call: TRBJ2-1
cdr3_aa: CASRYLAGGPNNEQFF

v_call: TRBV29-1
d_call: .
j_call: TRBJ2-1
cdr3_aa: CSWGLQDNEQFF

v_call: TRBV7-9
d_call: .
j_call: TRBJ2-5
cdr3_aa: CASFLAGAGVSETQYF

v_call: TRBV11-2
d_call: TRBD1
j_call: TRBJ2-1
cdr3_aa: CASSPGGQGVHNEQFF

v_call: TRBV7-9
d_call: .
j_call: TRBJ2-2
cdr3_aa: CASSGHSSGTDNTGELFF

v_call: TRBV7-9
d_call: .
j_call: TRBJ2-2
cdr3_aa: CASSENRGGGTGELFF

v_call: TRBV25-1
d_call: TRBD2
j_call: TRBJ2-7
cdr3_aa: CASSGGRAGEQYF